This T cell receptor beta chain was retrieved from a study of blood T cell repertoires in COVID-19. The wider study: Donors in the United States, Italy and Spain gave samples during acute or convalescent COVID-19.

In the study's own analysis: Amplified reference gene primers provided the basis for estimating nucleated cell counts. Only in-frame clones appear in the TCRdb table, and some are missing; sequencing was by immunoSEQ multiplex PCR. V, J and clone size reflect that table, while D and trimming were determined from the DNA. This sample has around 180,000 clones; 83% occur once, and the top ten carry approximately 1.5%. The CDR3 length is 12 residues. With 6 bases clipped from V and 8 bases from J, the junction kept 4 bases outside the gene matches. Germline-derived CDR1 and CDR2 are MNHEY and SVGAGI. The receptor was isolated from a human donor in a cohort sampled during active COVID-19. The chain uses TRBV6-5 and TRBJ1-2; 9 nucleotides line up with TRBD1. The sample consisted of peripheral blood. CDR3 sequence reads: CASRLDRGGYTF. The DNA for the CDR3 is TGTGCCAGCAGATTGGACAGGGGCGGCTACACCTTC.